This TCR beta chain originates from a study of graft-versus-host responses after intestinal transplantation. Study details: All recipients got anti-thymocyte globulin induction, then tacrolimus and steroids for three to four years. General study points: GvH clones occurred in recipient marrow; some first appeared in ileum or blood. Individuals carrying graft-donor T cell macrochimerism showed high graft-versus-host to host-versus-graft clonal ratios in allografts.

As to this clone: Its antigen is unknown.

Sequencing was performed with immunoSEQ multiplex PCR; in TCRdb, only in-frame clones are kept and a portion is missing. The repertoire holds more than 90,000 clones, with more than 80% as singletons. From germline, CDR1 is SGHNT and CDR2 YYREEE (reference sequence). The CDR3 length is 17 residues. V was pared by 4 bases and J by 0 bases, with 6 bases of the junction left unmatched. The sample was unstimulated CD4+ T cells sorted from spleen or lymph node cells, taken before transplant. This chain joins TRBV5-4 and TRBJ2-1; TRBD2 matches at 11 bases. The receptor was derived from a human donor who was the organ donor for an intestinal transplant. CDR3 sequence (DNA): TGTGCCAGCAGCAAAGGACTAGCGGGCATCTCCTACAATGAGCAGTTCTTC. As protein: CASSKGLAGISYNEQFF. Complete variable domain (other parts from reference TRBV5-4 and TRBJ2-1): ETGVTQSPTHLIKTRGQQVTLRCSSQSGHNTVSWYQQALGQGPQFIFQYYREEENGRGNFPPRFSGLQFPNYSSELNVNALELDDSALYLCASSKGLAGISYNEQFFGPGTRLTVL.